Below are 15 T cell receptor beta chains sequenced from a single sample in a study of technical replicates of blood from several donors. The protocol was immunoSEQ multiplex PCR, while the TCRdb copy is restricted to in-frame clones and leaves out a portion. The sample comprises around 80,000 clones, approximately 94% of which are singletons, and around 0.42% rests with the top ten. The specimen sequenced was T cells isolated from PBMCs. Receptors were obtained from a human donor in good health.

V is TRBV30 and J is TRBJ2-5; TRBD2 might be the D (5 bases). The CDR3 runs 15 residues. V lost 0 bases, J lost 4 bases, and 15 bases lay in between. CDR1 is GTSNPN, CDR2 SVGIG, per germline (reference sequence). As DNA, the CDR3 is TGTGCCTGGAGTGTACGTAGCGCGGGTGGAGAGACCCAGTACTTC. It encodes CAWSVRSAGGETQYF.

The chain uses TRBV30 and TRBJ1-5; D perhaps matches TRBD1 (5 bases). Germline CDR1 reads GTSNPN; CDR2 reads SVGIG (reference sequence). CDR3 length: 17 residues. Between the trimmed V and J ends, which lost 0 bases and 1 base, there was a span of 16 bases. The CDR3 coding sequence is TGTGCCTGGAGTGTAGGCCCCTTACAGGAGAGCAATCAGCCCCAGCATTTT. As protein: CAWSVGPLQESNQPQHF.

This clone was seen a single time. The chain joins TRBV29-1 to TRBJ2-6, with a tentative D call TRBD2 (5 bases). This CDR3 is built from 17 residues. V was cut by 7 bases and J by 0 bases, with 19 bases left in between. CDR1 and CDR2 (germline): SQVTM, ANQGSEA. The CDR3 DNA reads as TGCAGCGCCTCCCCCCGAGACGGGAACTCTGGGGCCAACGTCCTGACTTTC. Its translation: CSASPRDGNSGANVLTF.

Written as DNA, the CDR3 is TGTGCCAGCAGCTCGGACATGAACACTGAAGCTTTCTTT. As protein: CASSSDMNTEAFF. The V and J genes are TRBV7-9 and TRBJ1-1; perhaps TRBD1 as D (5 bases). The germline V gene encodes CDR1 SEHNR and CDR2 FQNEAQ (reference sequence). This CDR3 has 13 residues. V shed 4 bases and J shed 0 bases, with 6 bases lying between them.

The table lists this clone with a count of one. The rearrangement uses TRBV9 and TRBJ2-7; D gene ambiguous. The length of the CDR3 is 11 residues. V lost 4 bases, J lost 3 bases, and 5 bases lay in between. The germline V gene encodes CDR1 SGDLS and CDR2 YYNGEE. The CDR3 loop is CASSSNYEQYF. In DNA form, the CDR3 reads TGTGCCAGCAGCTCCAACTACGAGCAGTACTTC.

This clone was recorded a few times. This sequence joins TRBV7-3 and TRBJ1-1; D is undetermined. The CDR3 sequence is 13 residues long. Trimming took 2 bases from V and 1 from J, leaving 5 bases between them. Per the germline V gene, CDR1 is SGHTA and CDR2 is FQGTGA. The chain's CDR3 is CASSLVRNTEAFF. As DNA, the CDR3 is TGTGCCAGCAGCTTAGTCCGGAACACTGAAGCTTTCTTT. The whole variable domain, filled in from reference TRBV7-3 and TRBJ1-1, reads GAGVSQTPSNKVTEKGKYVELRCDPISGHTALYWYRQSLGQGPEFLIYFQGTGAADDSGLPNDRFFAVRPEGSVSTLKIQRTERGDSAVYLCASSLVRNTEAFFGQGTRLTVV.

V gene TRBV15 combines with J gene TRBJ2-1; 14 nucleotides align to TRBD2. Per germline, CDR1 LNHNV and CDR2 YYDKDF (reference sequence). V trimming: 0 bases; J trimming: 9 bases; junction bases outside the gene matches: 4. This CDR3 contains 16 residues. CDR3 region: CATSREGLAGEREQFF. In nucleotides, the CDR3 is TGTGCCACCAGCAGAGAGGGACTAGCGGGAGAACGTGAGCAGTTCTTC.

This clone has just one count. The V and J genes are TRBV6-6 and TRBJ1-3; 7 bases line up with TRBD1. Trimming took 6 bases from V and 1 from J; bases not matched to a gene: 9. Looked up from germline, CDR1 is MNHNY and CDR2 is SVGAGI (reference sequence). CDR3 length equals 16 residues. The CDR3 is CASSSQTGTSGNTIYF. The CDR3 bases are TGTGCCAGCAGCTCGCAGACAGGGACATCTGGAAACACCATATATTTT.

This clone was detected only a few times. V usage is TRBV9 and J usage is TRBJ1-5; possible D gene TRBD1, 5 bases. Trimming removed 0 bases from V and 5 bases from J, with 9 bases in between. The CDR3 covers 14 residues. Looked up from germline, CDR1 is SGDLS and CDR2 is YYNGEE. The CDR3 region is CASSVGPRDQPQHF. The CDR3 DNA sequence: TGTGCCAGCAGCGTAGGGCCCAGGGATCAGCCCCAGCATTTT. The full variable domain, completed using reference TRBV9 and TRBJ1-5, is DSGVTQTPKHLITATGQRVTLRCSPRSGDLSVYWYQQSLDQGLQFLIQYYNGEERAKGNILERFSAQQFPDLHSELNLSSLELGDSALYFCASSVGPRDQPQHFGDGTRLSIL.

This clone occurred once. The chain recombines TRBV27 with TRBJ2-3; D gene ambiguous. V lost 2 bases, J lost 1 base, and 10 bases lay in between. CDR3 length equals 15 residues. Germline V gene data show CDR1 as MNHEY and CDR2 as SMNVEV (reference sequence). In nucleotides, the CDR3 is TGTGCCAGCAGTTTACACAGTCTCCGCACAGATACGCAGTATTTT. Translated, it gives CASSLHSLRTDTQYF.

V gene TRBV2 combines with J gene TRBJ1-3; 7 nucleotides line up with TRBD1. V lost 2 bases, J lost 4 bases, and 5 bases stayed unmatched. Germline lookup yields CDR1 SNHLY and CDR2 FYNNEI. The length of the CDR3 is 15 residues. CDR3 bases: TGTGCCAGCAGTGAACCCGGGACAGAAGGAAACACCATATATTTT. Its translation: CASSEPGTEGNTIYF.

This rearrangement joins TRBV10-1 to TRBJ2-7; no clear D. Between the trimmed V and J ends, which lost 0 bases and 5 bases, there was a span of 5 bases. The germline CDR1 and CDR2 sequences are WNHNN and SYGVQD (reference sequence). The CDR3 is 12 residues long. The chain's CDR3 is CASSESQDEQYF. CDR3 bases: TGCGCCAGCAGTGAGTCCCAGGACGAGCAGTACTTC.

V is TRBV4-1 and J is TRBJ1-1; maybe TRBD1 (5 bases). The V end lost 3 bases, the J end lost 5 bases, and 10 bases lay between the germline ends. The CDR3 sequence is 13 residues long. Germline V CDR1 and CDR2: MGHRA, YSYEKL. CDR3 DNA: TGCGCCAGCAGCCATAGTCCAGGGACTGAAGCTTTCTTT. Encoded protein: CASSHSPGTEAFF.

This clone is a singleton in its sample. The chain uses TRBV9 and TRBJ2-7, with D hard to call. The CDR3 length is 14 residues. The germline V and J ends were trimmed by 0 bases and 5 bases, with 12 bases remaining between them. The germline V gene has CDR1 SGDLS and CDR2 YYNGEE. Here the CDR3 reads CASSVAVTSDEQYF. CDR3 nucleotide sequence: TGTGCCAGCAGCGTAGCGGTGACATCTGACGAGCAGTACTTC.

The sample holds one count of this clone. The V gene is TRBV30, the J gene TRBJ2-5, with TRBD2 matching over 8 bases. The CDR3 runs to 12 residues. With V trimmed by 5 bases and J by 5 bases, 4 bases remained unmatched. The germline V gene encodes CDR1 GTSNPN and CDR2 SVGIG (reference sequence). CDR3 in amino acids: CAWGKREETQYF. In DNA, the CDR3 is TGTGCCTGGGGCAAGCGGGAGGAGACCCAGTACTTC.